The 30 T cell receptor beta chains presented below share a single source sample, sequenced in a study of siplizumab effects on memory and regulatory T cells. Data came from immunoSEQ multiplex PCR; TCRdb stores just in-frame clones and leaves some out. Seen here are about 87,000 clones, 85% to 95% observed once, and the top ten hold 0.3%. The sequenced sample consisted of non-Treg CD4+ T cells sorted from blood. These receptors all come from a human donor in good health.

This chain uses TRBV5-1 with TRBJ2-3, with 11 bases lining up with TRBD2. CDR1 and CDR2 (germline): SGHRS, YFSETQ. The CDR3 spans 15 residues. V gave up 3 bases and J gave up 6 bases; unmatched junction bases: 6. The CDR3 sequence: CASSSSGGLGDTQYF. The CDR3 nucleotides are TGCGCCAGCAGCTCTAGCGGGGGGCTGGGGGATACGCAGTATTTT.

This clone came up a few times. V gene TRBV30 combines with J gene TRBJ1-1, with a weak D call TRBD1 (6 bases). Between the trimmed V and J ends, which lost 3 bases and 11 bases, there was a span of 16 bases. This CDR3 is built from 12 residues. Germline V lookup: CDR1 GTSNPN, CDR2 SVGIG (reference sequence). CDR3 DNA sequence: TGTGCCTGGAGCGCAGAAGGGGGATCCGCTTTCTTT. It encodes CAWSAEGGSAFF.

V is TRBV18 and J is TRBJ1-5; TRBD1 matches 10 bases. Germline-derived CDR1 and CDR2 are KGHSH and LQKENI. The trim removed 5 bases at V and 3 bases at J, leaving 7 bases unmatched. There are 16 residues in the CDR3. Written as DNA, the CDR3 is TGTGCCAGCTCAGAGATTGGACAGGGGGTCAATCAGCCCCAGCATTTT. This sequence encodes CASSEIGQGVNQPQHF.

J is TRBJ2-7 and V is TRBV29-1, with D unresolved. Trimming shortened V by 4 bases and J by 3 bases, and 16 bases separated the two germline ends. The CDR3 consists of 14 residues. Germline values: CDR1 SQVTM, CDR2 ANQGSEA. This chain's CDR3 is CSVGETPTHYEQYF. CDR3 coding DNA: TGCAGCGTTGGTGAGACACCTACACACTACGAGCAGTACTTC.

CDR3 amino acids: CARELTGTGQYF. The CDR3 coding sequence is TGTGCCAGAGAACTCACCGGGACAGGCCAGTACTTC. The gene calls are TRBV21-1 and TRBJ2-7; the table calls TRBD1, which could not be checked here. TRBV21-1 is given as a pseudogene. The CDR3 covers 12 residues.

The rearrangement uses TRBV20-1 and TRBJ1-2; D remains unclear. The CDR3 runs 10 residues. Germline CDR1 reads DFQATT; CDR2 reads SNEGSKA (reference sequence). V was trimmed by 4 bases and J by 8 bases, leaving 8 bases between them. This CDR3 is CSAISRGYTF. The CDR3, as DNA: TGCAGTGCTATAAGTCGGGGCTACACCTTC.

The chain links TRBV21-1 to TRBJ1-5. TRBV21-1 is described as a pseudogene. This CDR3 contains 20 residues. The CDR3 is CASSKIGGQGCEGSNQPQHF. CDR3 sequence (DNA): TGTGCCAGCAGCAAAATCGGGGGTCAGGGGTGCGAAGGTAGCAATCAGCCCCAGCATTTT.

The J gene is TRBJ2-7, the V gene TRBV5-5; D is unresolved. Trimming removed 4 bases at V and 5 bases at J, with 10 bases between. Germline CDR1 is SGHKS and CDR2 is YYEKEE (reference sequence). The CDR3 is 12 residues long. The CDR3 DNA sequence: TGTGCCAGCAGCCATCAAAAAAACGAGCAGTACTTC. It is translated as CASSHQKNEQYF.

The genes are TRBV5-4 and TRBJ1-3; a weak D match, TRBD1 (6 bases). Between the trimmed V and J ends, which lost 1 base and 3 bases, there was a span of 11 bases. The CDR3 is 15 amino acids. Germline lookup yields CDR1 SGHNT and CDR2 YYREEE (reference sequence). CDR3 in DNA: TGTGCCAGCAGCTTGTCAGGGGAAATTGGAAACACCATATATTTT. Translated: CASSLSGEIGNTIYF.

The rearrangement joins TRBV7-2 to TRBJ2-3; 8 nucleotides align to TRBD1. J lost 6 bases, V lost 1 base, and 6 bases had no gene match. Per germline, CDR1 SGHTA and CDR2 FQGNSA. The CDR3 spans 15 residues. CDR3 in amino acids: CASSLGQGAPDTQYF. The DNA for the CDR3 is TGTGCCAGCAGCTTAGGGCAGGGGGCTCCGGATACGCAGTATTTT.

The rearrangement joins TRBV6-5 to TRBJ2-7; TRBD2 aligns across 11 bases. The CDR3 spans 16 residues. Looked up from germline, CDR1 is MNHEY and CDR2 is SVGAGI. J gave up 4 bases and V 2 bases, and 7 bases lay outside the gene matches. CDR3 sequence (DNA): TGTGCCAGCAGTTACACACTAGCGGGAGCAGGGTACGAGCAGTACTTC. As protein: CASSYTLAGAGYEQYF.

J is TRBJ2-3 and V is TRBV6-6, with TRBD2 identical over 8 bases. CDR3 length: 16 residues. The trim removed 6 bases at V and 6 bases at J, leaving 14 bases unmatched. Germline loops: CDR1 MNHNY, CDR2 SVGAGI (reference sequence). The CDR3 nucleotides are TGTGCCAGCAGCGGCCGCACGGGGGGGTCGCCGGATACGCAGTATTTT. Translating gives CASSGRTGGSPDTQYF.

This clone was seen once. The chain employs TRBV7-9 and TRBJ2-7; D gene ambiguous. CDR1 and CDR2 from the germline V gene are SEHNR and FQNEAQ (reference sequence). The CDR3 contains 15 residues. Trimming shortened V by 1 base and J by 1 base, and 11 bases separated the two germline ends. The CDR3 DNA reads TGTGCCAGCAGCTTAGTCGGGTCAAATTCCTACGAGCAGTACTTC. The encoded protein is CASSLVGSNSYEQYF.

V and J are TRBV12-1 and TRBJ2-7; the table's D call, TRBD1, was not checked against the DNA. TRBV12-1 is a known pseudogene. This CDR3 is 13 amino acids long. CDR3 sequence reads: CASSLGTDYEQYF. DNA for the CDR3: TGTGCCAGCAGCCTAGGGACAGACTACGAGCAGTACTTC.

This chain uses TRBV5-4 with TRBJ2-1, with D possibly being TRBD2 (5 bases). CDR1 SGHNT and CDR2 YYREEE come from the germline V gene (reference sequence). There are 13 residues in the CDR3. V was shortened by 4 bases and J by 10 bases, with 15 bases between the two germline ends. The CDR3, as DNA: TGTGCCAGCAGCCAAGCACGGACGGGAGAGCAGTTCTTC. Translating it yields CASSQARTGEQFF.

The chain uses TRBV19 and TRBJ2-2; 9 nucleotides match TRBD2. After removal of 1 base from V and 4 bases from J, the junction contained 7 bases not matched to a gene. This CDR3 spans 17 amino acids. Germline V CDR1 and CDR2: LNHDA, SQIVND (reference sequence). The CDR3 region has the DNA TGTGCCAGTAGTATAGGACGGACTAGCGCGGTCACCGGGGAGCTGTTTTTT. It translates to CASSIGRTSAVTGELFF.

V gene TRBV11-2 combines with J gene TRBJ2-3; D is perhaps TRBD1 or TRBD2 (5 bases each). This CDR3 has 15 residues. V gave up 1 base and J gave up 6 bases, with 14 bases separating them. CDR1 and CDR2 (germline): SGHAT, FQNNGV. The CDR3 region has the DNA TGTGCCAGCAGCTTAGCAGTTCACGGGGACGATACGCAGTATTTT. Amino acids: CASSLAVHGDDTQYF. Complete variable domain (other parts from reference TRBV11-2 and TRBJ2-3): EAGVAQSPRYKIIEKRQSVAFWCNPISGHATLYWYQQILGQGPKLLIQFQNNGVVDDSQLPKDRFSAERLKGVDSTLKIQPAKLEDSAVYLCASSLAVHGDDTQYFGPGTRLTVL.

CDR3 nucleotides: TGTGCCAGCACCAGATCCGGGACTCGACAAGAGACCCAGTACTTC. The encoded protein is CASTRSGTRQETQYF. This chain joins TRBV9 and TRBJ2-5; a weak D match, TRBD2 (6 bases). V lost 6 bases to trimming and J lost 2 bases, with 17 bases between them. Germline CDR1 reads SGDLS; CDR2 reads YYNGEE. This CDR3 has 15 residues.

This chain connects TRBV7-9 to TRBJ2-5, with 7 bases aligning to TRBD1. Trimming removed 5 bases from V and 0 bases from J; junction bases left unmatched: 6. CDR3 length: 15 amino acids. Germline V gives CDR1 SEHNR, CDR2 FQNEAQ (reference sequence). The CDR3 spells CASSGRGQNQETQYF. As DNA, the CDR3 is TGTGCCAGCAGCGGACGGGGACAGAACCAAGAGACCCAGTACTTC.

The chain combines TRBV10-3 with TRBJ2-3; D is unresolved. Germline CDR1 is ENHRY and CDR2 is SYGVKD. The CDR3 is made up of 11 amino acids. V gave up 6 bases and J gave up 4 bases, with 5 bases separating them. Here the CDR3 reads CAIRLSDTQYF. The CDR3 bases are TGTGCCATCAGATTATCAGATACGCAGTATTTT.

A single count supports this clone. The chain is built from TRBV11-1 and TRBJ2-1; the D gene is possibly TRBD2 (5 bases). CDR3 length: 14 amino acids. Trimming took 2 bases from V and 7 from J, leaving 12 bases between them. Germline values: CDR1 SGHAT, CDR2 FQDESV (reference sequence). In DNA, the CDR3 is TGTGCCAGCAGCTTAATCGCGGGTGGGAATGAGCAGTTCTTC. Translated, it gives CASSLIAGGNEQFF.

J is TRBJ2-7 and V is TRBV2; perhaps TRBD1 as D (6 bases). V lost 7 bases, J lost 0 bases, and 16 bases lay in between. Looked up from germline, CDR1 is SNHLY and CDR2 is FYNNEI. The CDR3 runs 15 residues. The CDR3 protein is CASKNAQQGSYEQYF. The CDR3 DNA is TGTGCCAGCAAAAACGCCCAACAGGGCTCCTACGAGCAGTACTTC.

The V and J genes are TRBV6-4 and TRBJ2-2, with TRBD1 matching over 8 bases. This CDR3 is 15 amino acids long. J was trimmed by 0 bases and V by 6 bases; bases with no gene match: 3. The germline CDR1 and CDR2 sequences are MRHNA and SNTAGT. CDR3 region: CASSSGGPNTGELFF. CDR3 DNA: TGTGCCAGCAGCTCAGGGGGCCCGAACACCGGGGAGCTGTTTTTT.

This chain joins TRBV4-3 and TRBJ1-5, with no clear D. There are 14 residues in the CDR3. Looked up from germline, CDR1 is LGHNA and CDR2 is YSLEER. Trimming cost V 0 bases and J 6 bases, with 9 bases left between them. The chain's CDR3 is CASSQDLKGQPQHF. CDR3 in DNA: TGCGCCAGCAGCCAAGATTTAAAGGGTCAGCCCCAGCATTTT.

This rearrangement joins TRBV2 to TRBJ1-2, with 8 bases that match TRBD1. Trimming at V came to 8 bases and at J to 8 bases, leaving 13 bases not matched to a gene. Germline CDR1 reads SNHLY; CDR2 reads FYNNEI. This CDR3 has 14 residues. This CDR3 is CASDLGRGLQGYTF. The DNA for the CDR3 is TGTGCCAGCGATCTTGGCAGGGGGCTACAAGGCTACACCTTC.

This chain connects TRBV5-6 to TRBJ1-5; D is undetermined. Per the germline V gene, CDR1 is SGHDT and CDR2 is YYEEEE. Trimming pared 0 bases from V and 11 bases from J, leaving 15 bases between. The CDR3 contains 14 residues. CDR3 coding DNA: TGTGCCAGCAGCTTGGGCCCCGGCGACGGGGCCCAGCATTTT. Amino acids: CASSLGPGDGAQHF.

The gene calls are TRBV5-1 and TRBJ2-5; 10 positions match TRBD2. CDR1 and CDR2 (germline): SGHRS, YFSETQ. V shed 0 bases, J shed 2 bases, and the junction held 4 bases outside the gene matches. The CDR3 is made up of 16 amino acids. CDR3 protein: CASSLDPSGGQETQYF. The DNA of the CDR3 is TGCGCCAGCAGCTTGGATCCTAGCGGGGGACAAGAGACCCAGTACTTC.

As DNA, the CDR3 is TGTGCCAGCTCAGCAAAGAGGTTGGCCCCCCAGCATTTT. Translated, it gives CASSAKRLAPQHF. The chain carries TRBV18 and TRBJ1-5; D is undetermined. The V and J ends lost 5 bases and 10 bases respectively, with 15 bases between them. The CDR3 runs 13 residues. Per the germline V gene, CDR1 is KGHSH and CDR2 is LQKENI.

V is TRBV5-1 and J is TRBJ2-5, with D possibly matching TRBD2 (6 bases). The J call may be faulty, since TRBJ2-7 better matches the DNA end. The CDR3 sequence is 14 residues long. Germline V lookup: CDR1 SGHRS, CDR2 YFSETQ. CDR3 protein: CASSLAPLAYEQYF. CDR3 DNA sequence: TGCGCCAGCAGCTTGGCCCCACTAGCTTACGAGCAGTACTTC.

V usage is TRBV18 and J usage is TRBJ2-3, with a possible D match to TRBD2 (6 bases). Per the germline V gene, CDR1 is KGHSH and CDR2 is LQKENI. The CDR3 covers 15 residues. With 2 bases removed from V and 8 bases from J, the gap between germline ends came to 17 bases. Here the CDR3 DNA reads TGTGCCAGCTCACCATTGCTAGCGAGGCTAGGTACGCAGTATTTT. This gives the protein CASSPLLARLGTQYF.